One and the same sample provided the 12 T cell receptor beta chains below, sequenced in a study of response to subunit inactivated influenza vaccine. TCRdb fed the RT-PCR reads into MiXCR, producing one record per CDR3 protein. This sample has fewer than 700,000 distinct CDR3 sequences, with about an eighth found just once. The source was PBMCs from blood, collected roughly 48 days after vaccination. The receptors were gathered from a man between 50 and 59 years old who received an inactivated influenza vaccine.

The chain combines TRBV24-1 with TRBJ2-3; D uncertain. Between the trimmed V and J ends, which lost 0 bases and 0 bases, there was a span of 6 bases. The length of the CDR3 is 15 residues. Germline V gene lookup returns CDR1 KGHDR and CDR2 SFDVKD. This chain's CDR3 is CATSDLTGSTDTQYF. The CDR3 DNA reads as TGTGCCACCAGTGATTTGACCGGTAGCACAGATACGCAGTATTTT.

V gene TRBV20-1 combines with J gene TRBJ2-1; the match to TRBD2 covers 7 bases. CDR1 and CDR2 from the germline V gene are DFQATT and SNEGSKA (reference sequence). Trimming cost V 4 bases and J 2 bases; bases outside gene matches: 8. This CDR3 is 15 amino acids long. The CDR3 DNA sequence: TGCAGTGCTACATCCGGACTAGGGACCTACAATGAGCAGTTCTTC. It specifies CSATSGLGTYNEQFF.

This clonotype was detected ten times or more. The rearrangement joins TRBV7-8 to TRBJ2-3, with 7 bases aligning to TRBD2. In germline, CDR1 is SGHVS, CDR2 FQNEAQ. The trim removed 3 bases at V and 0 bases at J, leaving 6 bases unmatched. The CDR3 has 16 residues. Here the CDR3 DNA reads TGTGCCAGCAGCTTCTTAGCAGCGGGAAGCACAGATACGCAGTATTTT. Its protein product is CASSFLAAGSTDTQYF.

The table lists this clonotype with many counts. The V and J genes are TRBV5-1 and TRBJ2-2; 8 bases line up with TRBD1. The length of the CDR3 is 15 residues. From germline, CDR1 is SGHRS and CDR2 YFSETQ. The J segment lost 4 bases and the V segment lost 2 bases, leaving 4 bases of the junction unmatched. The CDR3: CASSLGQGGTGELFF. As DNA, the CDR3 is TGCGCCAGCAGCTTAGGACAGGGCGGCACCGGGGAGCTGTTTTTT.

With respect to this clonotype: Here the CDR3 omits its conserved ending phenylalanine or tryptophan, so a read error is the likely source. The genes are TRBV5-6 and TRBJ2-7; D not certain. The CDR3 is 13 residues long. V was cut by 4 bases and J by 1 base, with 9 bases left in between. In germline, CDR1 is SGHDT, CDR2 YYEEEE. The CDR3 region is CASSAGRSYEQYL. The CDR3 nucleotides are TGTGCCAGCAGCGCTGGACGGTCCTACGAGCAGTACCTC.

This clonotype was recorded a few times. The chain couples TRBV6-1 to TRBJ2-5; D not certain. This CDR3 comprises 14 residues. Germline-derived CDR1 and CDR2 are MNHNS and SASEGT. Trimming stripped 8 bases from V and 2 bases from J, with 15 bases between. CDR3 residues: CASAVSGLQETQYF. CDR3 bases: TGTGCCAGCGCTGTGTCGGGTCTTCAAGAGACCCAGTACTTC.

This clonotype was detected ten times or more. The gene calls are TRBV20-1 and TRBJ2-1, with 10 positions matching TRBD2. J lost 6 bases, V lost 4 bases, and 18 bases had no gene match. Looked up from germline, CDR1 is DFQATT and CDR2 is SNEGSKA (reference sequence). The CDR3 consists of 18 residues. CDR3 nucleotides: TGCAGTGCTACCGACCATGAGCGGGAGGGGCGACGGATCAATGAGCAGTTCTTC. It specifies CSATDHEREGRRINEQFF.

This clonotype was observed at least ten times. This chain connects TRBV6-5 to TRBJ2-3; TRBD2 matches at 10 bases. J lost 9 bases, V lost 0 bases, and 3 bases had no gene match. This CDR3 spans 14 amino acids. Germline V CDR1 and CDR2: MNHEY, SVGAGI. The CDR3 DNA follows: TGTGCCAGCAGTTACTCGAGACTAGCGGGCACGCAGTATTTT. It codes for CASSYSRLAGTQYF.

This clonotype occurred a few times. The chain combines TRBV12-3 or TRBV12-4 with TRBJ1-1; 7 positions agree with TRBD1. There are 14 residues in the CDR3. J gave up 1 base and V 7 bases, and 6 bases lay outside the gene matches. The CDR3 DNA follows: TGTGCCAGCACAATGGGACAGTCGAACACTGAAGCTTTCTTT. Translation: CASTMGQSNTEAFF.

DNA of the CDR3: TGTGCCAGCAGCCCCCGGGACTACTCCTACAATGAGCAGTTCTTC. This codes for CASSPRDYSYNEQFF. The V call is TRBV9, the J call TRBJ2-1; 7 nucleotides agree with TRBD2. Germline values: CDR1 SGDLS, CDR2 YYNGEE. Unmatched junction bases numbered 4, after V lost 4 bases and J lost 0 bases. The CDR3 loop spans 15 amino acids.

V usage is TRBV10-3 and J usage is TRBJ2-3, with 8 bases aligning to TRBD2. The length of the CDR3 is 15 residues. Unmatched junction bases numbered 6, after V lost 4 bases and J lost 3 bases. CDR1 and CDR2 from the germline V gene are ENHRY and SYGVKD. As DNA, the CDR3 is TGTGCCATCAGTGCAGCCGGGGGGGGGACAGATACGCAGTATTTT. Protein product: CAISAAGGGTDTQYF.

The J gene is TRBJ2-1, the V gene TRBV7-9; D might be TRBD2 (5 bases). V gave up 5 bases and J gave up 9 bases, with 14 bases separating them. CDR1 and CDR2 (germline): SEHNR, FQNEAQ (reference sequence). The CDR3 extends over 13 amino acids. CDR3 coding DNA: TGTGCCAGCAGCCATCGGGAAAGGGCTGAGCAGTTCTTC. Residues: CASSHRERAEQFF.